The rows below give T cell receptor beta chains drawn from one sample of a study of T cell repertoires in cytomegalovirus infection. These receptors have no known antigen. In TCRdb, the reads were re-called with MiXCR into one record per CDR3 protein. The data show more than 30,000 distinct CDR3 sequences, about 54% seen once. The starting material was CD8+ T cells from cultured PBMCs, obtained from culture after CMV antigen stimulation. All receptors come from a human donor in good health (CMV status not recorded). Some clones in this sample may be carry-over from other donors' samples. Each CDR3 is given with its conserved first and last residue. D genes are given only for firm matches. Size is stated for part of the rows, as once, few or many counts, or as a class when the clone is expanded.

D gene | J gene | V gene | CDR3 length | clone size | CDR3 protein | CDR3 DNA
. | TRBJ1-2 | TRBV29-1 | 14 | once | CSVDWRSRIYGYTF | TGCAGCGTTGATTGGCGGAGTCGGATTTATGGCTACACCTTC
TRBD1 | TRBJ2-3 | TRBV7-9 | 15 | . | CASSPPGTGTDTQYF | TGTGCCAGCAGCCCACCAGGGACAGGCACAGATACGCAGTATTTT
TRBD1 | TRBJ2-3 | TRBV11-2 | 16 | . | CASSLDGTGGTDTQYF | TGTGCCAGCAGCTTAGACGGGACAGGGGGCACAGATACGCAGTATTTT
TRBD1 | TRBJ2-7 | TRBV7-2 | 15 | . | CASSSLGRGRHEQYF | TGTGCCAGCAGCTCCCTGGGCAGGGGGCGCCACGAGCAGTACTTC
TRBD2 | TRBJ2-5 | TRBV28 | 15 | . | CASSLYTGRRETQYF | TGTGCCAGCAGTTTATACACCGGGAGGCGAGAGACCCAGTACTTC
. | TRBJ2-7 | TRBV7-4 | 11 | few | CASSPGREQYF | TGTGCCAGCTCCCCAGGGCGCGAGCAGTACTTC
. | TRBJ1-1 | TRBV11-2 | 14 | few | CASSLAGGGTEAFF | TGTGCCAGCAGCTTAGCCGGGGGCGGAACTGAAGCTTTCTTT
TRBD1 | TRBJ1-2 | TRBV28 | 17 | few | CASIPWGQGTSNYGYTF | TGTGCCAGCATACCCTGGGGACAGGGGACCTCTAACTATGGCTACACCTTC
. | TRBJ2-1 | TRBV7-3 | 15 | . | CASRGSVISYNEQFF | TGTGCCAGCAGGGGATCCGTCATTTCCTACAATGAGCAGTTCTTC
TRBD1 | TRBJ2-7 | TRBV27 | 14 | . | CASSWGQRSYEQYF | TGTGCCAGCAGCTGGGGACAGAGATCCTACGAGCAGTACTTC
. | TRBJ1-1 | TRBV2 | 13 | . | CARRRVGNTEAFF | TGTGCCAGACGCCGGGTCGGGAACACTGAAGCTTTCTTT
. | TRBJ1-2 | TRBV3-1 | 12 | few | CASSQGSVDLGF | TGTGCCAGCAGCCAAGGGTCGGTGGATCTGGGCTTC
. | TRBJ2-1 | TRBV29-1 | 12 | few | CSVGTGMNEQFF | TGCAGCGTTGGCACGGGGATGAATGAGCAGTTCTTC
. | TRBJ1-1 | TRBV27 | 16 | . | CASSPSLGIMNTEAFF | TGTGCCAGCAGTCCGTCTCTGGGGATCATGAACACTGAAGCTTTCTTT
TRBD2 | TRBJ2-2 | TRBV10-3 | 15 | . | CAISETSGTTGELFF | TGTGCCATCAGCGAGACTAGCGGTACCACCGGGGAGCTGTTTTTT
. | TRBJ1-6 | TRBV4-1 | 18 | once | CASSQEYIGVPRNSPLHF | TGTGCCAGCAGCCAAGAATATATCGGGGTTCCGCGTAATTCACCCCTCCACTTT
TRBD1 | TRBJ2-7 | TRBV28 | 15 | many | CASSLYRGPSYEQYF | TGTGCCAGCAGTTTATACAGGGGGCCTTCCTACGAGCAGTACTTC
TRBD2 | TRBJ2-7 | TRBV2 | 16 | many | CASHGTSAPYRYEQYF | TGTGCCAGCCACGGAACTAGCGCTCCATACCGGTACGAGCAGTACTTC
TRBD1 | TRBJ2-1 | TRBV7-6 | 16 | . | CASSAGQGGSYNEQFF | TGTGCCAGCAGCGCGGGACAGGGGGGCTCCTACAATGAGCAGTTCTTC
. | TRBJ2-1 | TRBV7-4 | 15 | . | CASSIGTLIYNEHFF | TGTGCCAGCAGCATTGGGACATTGATTTACAATGAGCATTTCTTC
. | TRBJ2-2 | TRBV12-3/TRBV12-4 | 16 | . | CASSRPLTRLTGELFF | TGTGCCAGCAGCCGTCCCTTAACGAGATTGACCGGGGAGCTGTTTTTT
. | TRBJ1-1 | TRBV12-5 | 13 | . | CASGGGGFSGAFF | TGTGCTAGTGGGGGGGGGGGGTTTAGCGGAGCTTTCTTT
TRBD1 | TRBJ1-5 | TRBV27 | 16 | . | CASRRQGEGGNQPQHF | TGTGCCAGCAGGCGACAGGGGGAAGGTGGAAATCAGCCCCAGCATTTT
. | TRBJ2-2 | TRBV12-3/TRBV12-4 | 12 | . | CASSPRAGELFF | TGTGCCAGCAGCCCCAGAGCAGGGGAGCTGTTTTTT
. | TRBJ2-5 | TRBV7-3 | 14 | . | CASSLLGAGETQYF | TGTGCCAGCAGCTTGCTAGGTGCGGGAGAGACCCAGTACTTC
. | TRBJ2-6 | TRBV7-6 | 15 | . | CASSLLASGANVLTF | TGTGCCAGCAGCTTACTCGCATCTGGGGCCAACGTCCTGACTTTC
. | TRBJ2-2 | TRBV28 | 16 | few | CASRLTSPSVDGELFF | TGTGCCAGCAGACTGACGAGCCCATCAGTTGACGGGGAGCTGTTTTTT
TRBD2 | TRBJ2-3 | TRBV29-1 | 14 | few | CSVEAGERTDTQYF | TGCAGCGTTGAGGCGGGAGAGCGAACAGATACGCAGTATTTT
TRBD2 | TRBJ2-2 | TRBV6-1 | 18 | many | CASSSRSSGRTNTGELFF | TGTGCCAGCAGCTCCCGTAGTAGCGGGAGGACAAACACCGGGGAGCTGTTTTTT
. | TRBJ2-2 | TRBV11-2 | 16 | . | CASSSPAAVGSGELFF | TGTGCCAGCAGCTCACCTGCGGCAGTCGGGTCCGGGGAGCTGTTTTTT
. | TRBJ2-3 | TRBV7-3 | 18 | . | CASSLHPPRGDSTDTQYF | TGTGCCAGCAGCTTACATCCCCCGCGTGGGGACTCCACAGATACGCAGTATTTT
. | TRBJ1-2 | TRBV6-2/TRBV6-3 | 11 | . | CASSWNYGYTF | TGTGCCAGCAGTTGGAACTATGGCTACACCTTC
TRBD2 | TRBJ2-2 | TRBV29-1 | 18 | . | CSVENRLAGGSNTGELFF | TGCAGCGTTGAAAACAGACTAGCGGGAGGGTCGAACACCGGGGAGCTGTTTTTT
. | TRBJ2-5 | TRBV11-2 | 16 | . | CASSGAPIGVRETQYF | TGTGCCAGCAGCGGGGCCCCGATTGGGGTGAGAGAGACCCAGTACTTC
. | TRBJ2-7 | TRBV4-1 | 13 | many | CASSQGQFYEQYF | TGCGCCAGCAGCCAAGGGCAGTTCTACGAGCAGTACTTC
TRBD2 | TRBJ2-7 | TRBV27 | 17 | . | CASSLSPGLAGHYEQYF | TGTGCCAGCAGTTTAAGCCCCGGACTAGCGGGACACTACGAGCAGTACTTC
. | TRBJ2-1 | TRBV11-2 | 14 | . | CASSLNRDYNEQFF | TGTGCCAGCAGCTTAAACAGGGACTACAATGAGCAGTTCTTC
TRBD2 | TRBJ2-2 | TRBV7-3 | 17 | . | CASSLSGLAGSRGELFF | TGTGCCAGCAGCCTTTCGGGACTAGCGGGGTCCCGGGGGGAGCTGTTTTTT
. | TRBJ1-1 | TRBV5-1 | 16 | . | CASSLGGYTLNTEAFF | TGCGCCAGCAGCTTGGGGGGTTACACTTTGAACACTGAAGCTTTCTTT
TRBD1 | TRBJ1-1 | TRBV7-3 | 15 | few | CASSLGGGWDTEAFF | TGTGCCAGCAGTCTTGGAGGGGGCTGGGACACTGAAGCTTTCTTT
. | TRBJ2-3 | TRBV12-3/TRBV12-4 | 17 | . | CASSWGDREGATDTQYF | TGTGCCAGCAGTTGGGGCGACAGGGAGGGGGCCACAGATACGCAGTATTTT
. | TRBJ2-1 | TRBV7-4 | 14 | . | CASSSLGSYNEQFF | TGTGCCAGCAGCTCCCTCGGATCATACAATGAGCAGTTCTTC
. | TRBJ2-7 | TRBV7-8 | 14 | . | CATTPRPQDYEQYF | TGTGCCACCACCCCTCGGCCCCAGGACTACGAGCAGTACTTC
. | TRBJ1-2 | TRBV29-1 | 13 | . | CSVHTGTVAGYTF | TGCAGCGTTCACACCGGGACCGTGGCTGGCTACACCTTC
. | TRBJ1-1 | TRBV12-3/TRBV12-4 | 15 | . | CASSSYETANTEAFF | TGTGCCAGCAGTTCCTACGAGACAGCGAACACTGAAGCTTTCTTT
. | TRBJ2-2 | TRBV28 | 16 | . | CASSLSLEGNTGELFF | TGTGCCAGCAGTTTAAGTTTGGAGGGGAACACCGGGGAGCTGTTTTTT
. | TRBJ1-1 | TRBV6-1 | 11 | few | CASRVNTEAFF | TGTGCCAGCAGGGTTAACACTGAAGCTTTCTTT
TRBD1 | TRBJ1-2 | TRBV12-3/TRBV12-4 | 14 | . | CASRDSDRRTGYTF | TGTGCCAGCCGCGATTCGGACAGGCGGACTGGCTACACCTTC
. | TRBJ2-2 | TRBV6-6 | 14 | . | CASSFPGNTGELFF | TGTGCCAGCAGTTTCCCTGGGAACACCGGGGAGCTGTTTTTT
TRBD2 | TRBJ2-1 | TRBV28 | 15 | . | CASSAASGRMYEQFF | TGTGCCAGCAGTGCCGCAAGCGGGAGAATGTATGAGCAGTTCTTC
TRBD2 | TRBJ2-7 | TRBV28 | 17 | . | CASSTYSGLAGSYEQYF | TGTGCCAGCAGTACCTATTCGGGACTAGCGGGGTCCTACGAGCAGTACTTC
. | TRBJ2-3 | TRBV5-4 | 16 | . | CASSLRVQGFTDTQYF | TGTGCCAGCAGCTTGCGGGTGCAGGGGTTCACAGATACGCAGTATTTT
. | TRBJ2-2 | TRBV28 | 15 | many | CASSFLVDYTGELFF | TGTGCCAGCAGTTTTCTGGTCGACTACACCGGGGAGCTGTTTTTT
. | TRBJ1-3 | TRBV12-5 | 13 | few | CASGRLPGNTIYF | TGTGCTAGTGGTCGACTGCCTGGAAACACCATATATTTT
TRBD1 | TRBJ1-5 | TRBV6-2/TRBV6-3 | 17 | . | CASSYARHRGSNQPQHF | TGTGCCAGCAGTTATGCACGGCACAGGGGGAGCAATCAGCCCCAGCATTTT
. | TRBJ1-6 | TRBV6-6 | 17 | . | CASSFRPEKPGNSPLHF | TGTGCCAGCAGTTTCCGCCCTGAAAAGCCGGGGAATTCACCCCTCCACTTT
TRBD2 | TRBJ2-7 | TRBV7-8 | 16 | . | CASSSGLAGVPYEQYF | TGTGCCAGCAGCTCCGGACTAGCGGGAGTACCCTACGAGCAGTACTTC